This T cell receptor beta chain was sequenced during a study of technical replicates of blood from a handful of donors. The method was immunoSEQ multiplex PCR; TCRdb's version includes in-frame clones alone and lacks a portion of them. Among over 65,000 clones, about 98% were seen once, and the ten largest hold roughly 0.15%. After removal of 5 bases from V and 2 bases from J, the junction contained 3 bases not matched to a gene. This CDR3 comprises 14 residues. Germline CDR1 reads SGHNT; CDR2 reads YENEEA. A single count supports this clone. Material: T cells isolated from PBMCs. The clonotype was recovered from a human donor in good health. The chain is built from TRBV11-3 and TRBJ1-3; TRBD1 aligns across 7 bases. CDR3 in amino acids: CASSQTGTGNTIYF. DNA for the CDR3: TGTGCCAGCAGCCAGACAGGGACTGGAAACACCATATATTTT.